The entry that follows covers one TCR beta chain sequence. The antigen is undetermined. Investigators reverse transcribed all isolated RNA, so they sequenced expressed TCRB transcripts. Profiled with immunoSEQ multiplex PCR; TCRdb holds only in-frame clones, not every one. The profile shows about 42,000 clones, approximately 48% of them singletons. The sample is drawn from a study of beta chain features in type 1 diabetes. Findings and limits, study-wide: The study found fewer insertions and more deletions at VDJ junctions in type 1 diabetes patients.

The CDR3 spans 14 residues. The V gene's germline CDR1 is SGHAT and CDR2 FQNNGV. V trimming: 4 bases; J trimming: 6 bases; junction bases outside the gene matches: 2. A sort by CD45RO/CCR7/CD25/CD127/CD95/CD27 yielded CD4+ naive, central memory, regulatory and stem cell-like memory cells. The chain recombines TRBV11-2 with TRBJ2-4; 11 nucleotides align to TRBD2. Sequencing was done on a sample of stem cell memory CD4+ T cells from blood. The TCR comes from a woman aged 25-40 years in good health. This chain's CDR3 is CASSSGTSGNIQYF. CDR3 in DNA: TGTGCCAGCAGCTCCGGGACTAGCGGAAACATTCAGTACTTC.